This TCR beta chain emerged from a study of blood T cells in healthy people across ages. Study-level results: Observed TCR beta diversity showed a strong correlation with the percentage of naive T cells as measured by flow cytometry.

Donation came from healthy Caucasian individuals in Russia who were aged 6 to 90. PBMCs numbering at least 7 million were isolated per sample. Germline trimming cut 2 bases from V and 0 bases from J; bases unmatched to any gene: 3. CDR1 is SGHTA, CDR2 FQGNSA, per germline. The length of the CDR3 is 16 residues. A remark on this clonotype: The antigen is not known.

The authors ran a second PCR of roughly 7 to 11 cycles using a sample-barcoded 5' primer and a J-beta primer mix. A template-switch adaptor containing 12 random nucleotides labeled each cDNA molecule. TCRdb re-called the 5' RACE reads with MiXCR, one entry per CDR3 protein. The table includes around 750,000 distinct CDR3 sequences, roughly 50% detected once. This chain connects TRBV7-2 to TRBJ2-2, with TRBD1 matching over 7 bases. This TCR derives from an elderly man in good health. Sequencing was carried out using blood. The CDR3 loop is CASSLRGLPNTGELFF. Written as DNA, the CDR3 is TGTGCCAGCAGCTTAAGGGGGCTTCCGAACACCGGGGAGCTGTTTTTT.